This T cell receptor beta chain was profiled in a study of identical twins (dated by TCRdb to about 2016). Background on the whole study: To test whether fetal clonotypes persist, this study deep-sequenced TCR alpha and beta repertoires from monozygotic twins, from unrelated adults of various ages, and from cord blood. To rule out contamination, the twin experiments were replicated at different times with different library preparation protocols. Points the paper makes about the study in general: Zero-insertion analyses could be partly confounded by invariant T cells such as MAIT and iNKT, although diverse VJ usage argued against such confounding for most clonotypes. Because the same donors could not be followed over many years, the conclusions depended on cross-sectional statistical analysis. Compared with coincidental sharing between unrelated individuals, an excess of low generation-probability sequences was observed among out-of-frame TCR alpha sequences shared between twins. Abundant cord blood beta clonotypes carried fewer insertions; young adult naive repertoires showed a weaker similar trend, while memory repertoires showed none. Out-of-frame TCR alpha sharing in monozygotic twins was systematically underestimated by recombination models, whereas sharing between unrelated individuals was in agreement with the recombination models. A weaker excess of twin sharing was found in beta out-of-frame sequences because the signal-to-noise ratio was lowered by fewer shared sequences.

Only a few counts were recorded for this clonotype. The antigen this receptor binds is unknown. Per-base qualities were not stored, and no clone one base away is much larger. Every donor was a healthy Caucasian. The twin cohort consisted of three pairs of female monozygotic twins, all aged about 18 to 30 years. RNA for TCR libraries was isolated from peripheral blood mononuclear cells. Preparation of the library involved 5' RACE. The instrument given in TCRdb is Illumina HiSeq 2000. A universal primer binding site was added through template switching, and the final cDNA carried a unique molecular identifier so that TCR cDNA molecules could be counted accurately. First-strand cDNA for TCR alpha and beta chains was synthesized from specific primers in the conserved constant-segment region. To control for contamination, each cDNA library was double barcoded with a SMART-Mk sample barcode plus Illumina barcodes. Two successive PCR steps introduced TruSeq adapter sequences along with Illumina sample barcodes. Sequencing of the TCR alpha and beta cDNA libraries was done on the Illumina HiSeq platform using custom primers. Per the source publication's procedure: Unique molecular identifiers were extracted from raw reads with MiGEC, and CDR3 positions were determined with MiXCR. Recombination models were inferred per individual with the repgenHMM and IGoR tools using an EM algorithm. The analysis of shared clonotypes was done with the tcR package in R, with sharing normalized by the product of cloneset sizes. To study raw recombination free of thymic and clonal selection effects, out-of-frame nonproductive sequences were analyzed. TCRdb trimmed the raw reads at Q25, called clones with MiXCR and kept productive beta chains. All rows with the same CDR3 protein become a single entry with the most common DNA and genes. What appears here as the V and J calls and clone size reflects TCRdb's work, not the paper's. This sample comprises hundreds of thousands of distinct CDR3 sequences, 9% to 15% of them detected only once. The ten largest clones add up to about 1.5% of the sample.

Trimming at the junction amounts to 6 bases on V and 10 bases on J, and the germline ends lie 16 bases apart. Measured from the cysteine to the phenylalanine, the CDR3 is 12 residues long. Only the CDR3 DNA stays, 36 bases, in frame from base 1. The same data also contributed to another study, on yellow fever vaccine responses in identical twins. As the second study states: The authors reported that the T cell response to vaccination in identical twins appeared partly convergent and partly personalized. In identical twins, the study followed T cell clones that responded to the vaccine with precision.

Sequencing was performed on PBMCs. Recombination connected TRBV12-3 or TRBV12-4 to TRBJ2-7; a weak D assignment points to TRBD1 (6 bases agree). The TCR comes from a woman under 30 in good health. The bases read TGTGCCAGCAGCCGCCCTGGGACAACCCAGTACTTC. This codes for CASSRPGTTQYF.